This T cell receptor (beta chain) is from a study of cytomegalovirus exposure and HLA in healthy donors. Study findings and constraints: The classifier reportedly diagnosed cytomegalovirus status with high sensitivity and specificity.

Per the germline V gene, CDR1 is SGHRS and CDR2 is YFSETQ. V gave up 0 bases and J gave up 4 bases; unmatched junction bases: 7. CDR3 length equals 17 residues. The PCR used 60 Vbeta and 13 Jbeta primers. Clones were sequenced by immunoSEQ multiplex PCR, and TCRdb holds only the in-frame ones, with some missing. Among 200,000 to 250,000 clones listed, more than 75% were seen once. Comment on this clone: Its antigen is undetermined.

Source material: PBMCs. The chain is built from TRBV5-1 and TRBJ1-4; TRBD1 agrees at 9 bases. This clonotype was sampled from a male donor in good health and CMV-seronegative. CDR3 sequence: CASSLGLNRGRNEKLFF. In nucleotides, the CDR3 is TGCGCCAGCAGCTTGGGGCTAAACAGGGGGCGTAATGAAAAACTGTTTTTT.